The clone carrying this TCR beta chain has only a few counts. Its antigen remains unidentified. Relative to the germline gene, one junction end is altered; a read error may explain this. Distinct nucleotide sequences in the sample also encode this CDR3. These data originate in a study of metastatic and nonmetastatic thyroid tumors. About the research overall: Patients with malignant and benign thyroid disease provided blood and tumor or nodule tissue, whose repertoires were compared. The study's findings and limits: In blood and tumor, TCR beta diversity was reportedly significantly higher in malignant thyroid tumors than in benign nodules.

Not a single patient had been given any form of treatment at any point before undergoing thyroid surgery. Original processing notes: Built for papillary thyroid cancer, a distant-metastasis classifier drew on CDR3 differences across clinicopathological groups. MiXCR re-clonotyped the PCR reads for TCRdb. V and J calls and clone size were set by TCRdb, not the authors. This table has under 95,000 clones, approximately 11% appearing once. Germline lookup yields CDR1 MNHNS and CDR2 SASEGT. The CDR3 consists of 15 residues. The receptor comes from a female donor with papillary thyroid cancer or a benign thyroid nodule (not recorded which). Some clones in this sample may be carry-over from other donors' samples. The sequencing sample was made of blood. The chain joins TRBV6-1 to TRBJ1-2; perhaps TRBD1 as D (5 bases). For the CDR3, the DNA is TGTGCCAGCAGTCGACAAGGGGAATTTAAGGATGGCTACACATTC. Residues: CASSRQGEFKDGYTF.